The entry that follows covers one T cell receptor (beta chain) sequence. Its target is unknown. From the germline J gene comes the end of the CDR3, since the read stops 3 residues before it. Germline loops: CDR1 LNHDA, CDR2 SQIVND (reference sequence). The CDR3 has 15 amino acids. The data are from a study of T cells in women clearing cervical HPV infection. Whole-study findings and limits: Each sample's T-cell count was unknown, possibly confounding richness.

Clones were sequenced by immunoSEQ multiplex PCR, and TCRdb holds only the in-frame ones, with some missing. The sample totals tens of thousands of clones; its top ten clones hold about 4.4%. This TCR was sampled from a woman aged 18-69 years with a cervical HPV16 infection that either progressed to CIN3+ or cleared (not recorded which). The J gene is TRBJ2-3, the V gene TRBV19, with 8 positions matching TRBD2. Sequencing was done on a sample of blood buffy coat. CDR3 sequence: CASSSFRGGYQPQYF. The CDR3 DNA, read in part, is TGTGCCAGTAGTTCCTTCCGGGGGGGGTATCAGCCG.